This T cell receptor beta chain was captured in a study of blood T cell repertoires in COVID-19. CDR3 length: 16 amino acids. V trimming: 1 base; J trimming: 8 bases; junction bases outside the gene matches: 8. CDR1 and CDR2 (germline): KGHDR, SFDVKD. Seattle's cohort entered during active infection and was followed longitudinally. Profiled with immunoSEQ multiplex PCR; TCRdb holds only in-frame clones, not every one. The data contain hundreds of thousands of clones, 85% to 90% of them singletons. The genes are TRBV24-1 and TRBJ2-1; 9 bases are a match to TRBD2. Sequenced material: peripheral blood. The clonotype comes from a woman younger than 45 with COVID-19, enrolled during active disease. The CDR3 DNA reads TGTGCCACCAGTGATTTAGGGCTAGCGGGGTTGCATGAGCAGTTCTTC. Its translation is CATSDLGLAGLHEQFF.